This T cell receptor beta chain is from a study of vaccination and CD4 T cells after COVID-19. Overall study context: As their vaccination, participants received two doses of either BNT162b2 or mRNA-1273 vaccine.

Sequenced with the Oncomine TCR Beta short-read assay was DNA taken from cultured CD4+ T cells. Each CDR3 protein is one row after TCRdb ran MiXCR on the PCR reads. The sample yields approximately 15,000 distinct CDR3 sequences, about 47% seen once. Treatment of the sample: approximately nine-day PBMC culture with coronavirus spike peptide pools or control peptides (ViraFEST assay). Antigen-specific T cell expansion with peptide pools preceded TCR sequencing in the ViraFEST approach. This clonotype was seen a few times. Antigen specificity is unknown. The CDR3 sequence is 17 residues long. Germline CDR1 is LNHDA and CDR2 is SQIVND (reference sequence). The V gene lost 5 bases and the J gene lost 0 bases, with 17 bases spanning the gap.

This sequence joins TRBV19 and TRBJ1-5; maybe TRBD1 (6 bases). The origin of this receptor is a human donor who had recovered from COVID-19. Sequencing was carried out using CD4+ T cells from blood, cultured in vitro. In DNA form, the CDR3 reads TGTGCCAGTAGTCGTCAGGGGAGGGTTCATAGCAATCAGCCCCAGCATTTT. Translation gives CASSRQGRVHSNQPQHF.